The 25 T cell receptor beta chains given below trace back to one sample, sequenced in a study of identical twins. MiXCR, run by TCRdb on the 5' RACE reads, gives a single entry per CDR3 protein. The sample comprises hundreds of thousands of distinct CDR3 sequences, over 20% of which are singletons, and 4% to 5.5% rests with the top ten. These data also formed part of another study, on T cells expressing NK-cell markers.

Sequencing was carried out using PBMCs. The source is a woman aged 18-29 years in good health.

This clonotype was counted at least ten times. Written as DNA, the CDR3 is TGTGCCATCAGCGAACACTCGGGGGATTCACCCCTCCACTTT. Its translation: CAISEHSGDSPLHF. The rearrangement links TRBV10-3 to TRBJ1-6, with D tentatively TRBD1 (5 bases). Germline V gene data show CDR1 as ENHRY and CDR2 as SYGVKD. V was clipped by 6 bases and J by 8 bases, with 14 bases between them. This CDR3 is built from 14 residues.

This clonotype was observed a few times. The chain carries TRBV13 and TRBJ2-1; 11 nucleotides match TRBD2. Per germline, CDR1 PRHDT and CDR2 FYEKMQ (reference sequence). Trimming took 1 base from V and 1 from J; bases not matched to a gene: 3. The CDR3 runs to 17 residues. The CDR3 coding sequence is TGTGCCAGCAGCTTAGCCGGGACTAGCGGTTCCTACAATGAGCAGTTCTTC. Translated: CASSLAGTSGSYNEQFF.

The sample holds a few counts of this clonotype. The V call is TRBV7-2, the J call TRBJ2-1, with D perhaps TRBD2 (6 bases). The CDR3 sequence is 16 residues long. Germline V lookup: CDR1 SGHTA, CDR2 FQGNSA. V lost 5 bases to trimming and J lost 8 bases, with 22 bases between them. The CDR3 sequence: CASSTMGGLDRDEQFF. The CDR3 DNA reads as TGTGCCAGCAGCACGATGGGGGGTCTAGATCGGGATGAGCAGTTCTTC.

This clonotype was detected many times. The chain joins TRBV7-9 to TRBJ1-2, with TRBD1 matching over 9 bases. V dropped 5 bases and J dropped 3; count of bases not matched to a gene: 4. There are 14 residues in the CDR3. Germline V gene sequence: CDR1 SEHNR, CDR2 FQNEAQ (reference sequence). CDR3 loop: CASSPWTGDYGYTF. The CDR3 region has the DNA TGTGCCAGCAGCCCCTGGACAGGGGACTATGGCTACACCTTC.

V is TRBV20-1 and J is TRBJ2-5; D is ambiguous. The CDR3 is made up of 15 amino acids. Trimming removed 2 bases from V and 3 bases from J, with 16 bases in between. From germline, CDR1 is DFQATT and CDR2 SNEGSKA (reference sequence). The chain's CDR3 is CSARPILLLKETQYF. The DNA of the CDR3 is TGCAGTGCTAGACCTATCCTACTACTGAAAGAGACCCAGTACTTC.

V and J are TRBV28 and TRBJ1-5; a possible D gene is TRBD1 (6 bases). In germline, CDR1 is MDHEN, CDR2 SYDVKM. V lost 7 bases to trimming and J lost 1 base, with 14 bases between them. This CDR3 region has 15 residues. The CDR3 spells CASNPGGFSNQPQHF. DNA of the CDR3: TGTGCCAGCAACCCGGGGGGCTTCAGCAATCAGCCCCAGCATTTT.

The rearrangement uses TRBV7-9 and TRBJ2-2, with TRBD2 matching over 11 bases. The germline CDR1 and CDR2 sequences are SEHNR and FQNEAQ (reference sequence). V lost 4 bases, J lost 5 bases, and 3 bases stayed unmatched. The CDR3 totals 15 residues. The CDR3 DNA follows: TGTGCCAGCAGCTGGGGACTAGCGGAGACCGGGGAGCTGTTTTTT. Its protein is CASSWGLAETGELFF.

CDR3 in amino acids: CSASPALDRGRGIREQYF. The CDR3 DNA reads as TGCAGTGCTAGCCCGGCGTTAGACAGGGGCAGGGGAATACGCGAGCAGTACTTC. The chain carries TRBV20-1 and TRBJ2-7; 8 nucleotides align to TRBD1. The CDR3 is 18 residues long. Losses at the gene ends were 3 bases for V and 6 bases for J; bases not matched to a gene: 22. Germline CDR1 is DFQATT and CDR2 is SNEGSKA (reference sequence).

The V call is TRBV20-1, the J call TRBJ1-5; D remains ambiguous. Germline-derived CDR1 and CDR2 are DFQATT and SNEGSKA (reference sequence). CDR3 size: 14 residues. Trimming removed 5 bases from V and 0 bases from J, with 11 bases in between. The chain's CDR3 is CSARSRISNQPQHF. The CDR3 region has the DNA TGCAGTGCTCGATCCAGAATTAGCAATCAGCCCCAGCATTTT.

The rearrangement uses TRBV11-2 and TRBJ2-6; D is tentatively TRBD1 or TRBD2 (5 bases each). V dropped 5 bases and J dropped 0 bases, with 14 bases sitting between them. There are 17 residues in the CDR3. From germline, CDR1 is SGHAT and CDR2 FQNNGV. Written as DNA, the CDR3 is TGTGCCAGCAGCCGAGGGACGGCAAACTCTGGGGCCAACGTCCTGACTTTC. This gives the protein CASSRGTANSGANVLTF.

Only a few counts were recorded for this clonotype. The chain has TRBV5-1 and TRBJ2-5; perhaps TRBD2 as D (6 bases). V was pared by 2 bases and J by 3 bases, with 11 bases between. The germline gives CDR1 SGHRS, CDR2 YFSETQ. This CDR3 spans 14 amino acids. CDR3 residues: CASSLAGREETQYF. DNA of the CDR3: TGCGCCAGCAGCTTAGCGGGTCGAGAAGAGACCCAGTACTTC. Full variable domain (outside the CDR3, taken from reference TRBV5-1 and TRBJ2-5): KAGVTQTPRYLIKTRGQQVTLSCSPISGHRSVSWYQQTPGQGLQFLFEYFSETQRNKGNFPGRFSGRQFSNSRSEMNVSTLELGDSALYLCASSLAGREETQYFGPGTRLLVL.

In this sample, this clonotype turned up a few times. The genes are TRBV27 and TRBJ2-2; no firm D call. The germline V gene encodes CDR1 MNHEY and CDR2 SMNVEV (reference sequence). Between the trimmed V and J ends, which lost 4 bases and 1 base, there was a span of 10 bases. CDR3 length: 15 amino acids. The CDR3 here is CASSSQPVNTGELFF. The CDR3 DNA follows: TGTGCCAGCAGTTCGCAGCCGGTGAACACCGGGGAGCTGTTTTTT.

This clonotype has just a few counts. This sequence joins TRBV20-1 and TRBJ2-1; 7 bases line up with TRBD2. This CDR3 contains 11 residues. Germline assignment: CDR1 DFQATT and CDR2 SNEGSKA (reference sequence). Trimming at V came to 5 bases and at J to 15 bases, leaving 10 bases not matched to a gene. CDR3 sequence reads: CSAHLLTSLFF. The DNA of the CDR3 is TGCAGTGCTCACCTTTTGACTAGCTTGTTCTTC.

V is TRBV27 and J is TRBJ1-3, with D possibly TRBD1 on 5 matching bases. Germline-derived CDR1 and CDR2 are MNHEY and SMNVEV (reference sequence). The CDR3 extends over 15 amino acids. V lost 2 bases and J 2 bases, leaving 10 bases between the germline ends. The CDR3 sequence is CASSLGAPAGNTIYF. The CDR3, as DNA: TGTGCCAGCAGTTTAGGGGCGCCGGCTGGAAACACCATATATTTT.

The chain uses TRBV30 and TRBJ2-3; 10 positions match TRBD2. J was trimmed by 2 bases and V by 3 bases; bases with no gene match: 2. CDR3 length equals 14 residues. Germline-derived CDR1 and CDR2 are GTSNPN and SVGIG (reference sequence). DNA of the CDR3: TGTGCCTGGAGAACTAGCGGGACCACAGATACGCAGTATTTT. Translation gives CAWRTSGTTDTQYF.

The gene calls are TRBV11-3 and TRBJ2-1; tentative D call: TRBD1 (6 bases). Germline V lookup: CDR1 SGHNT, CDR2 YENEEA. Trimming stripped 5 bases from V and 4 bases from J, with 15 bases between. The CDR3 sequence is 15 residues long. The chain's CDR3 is CASSIGQNPYNEQFF. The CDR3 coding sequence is TGTGCCAGCAGCATCGGACAGAACCCTTACAATGAGCAGTTCTTC.

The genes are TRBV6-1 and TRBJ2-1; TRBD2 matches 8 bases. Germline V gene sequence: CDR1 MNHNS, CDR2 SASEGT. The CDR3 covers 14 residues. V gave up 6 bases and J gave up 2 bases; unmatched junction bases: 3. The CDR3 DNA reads TGTGCCAGCAGGGTTAGCGGGACCTACAATGAGCAGTTCTTC. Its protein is CASRVSGTYNEQFF.

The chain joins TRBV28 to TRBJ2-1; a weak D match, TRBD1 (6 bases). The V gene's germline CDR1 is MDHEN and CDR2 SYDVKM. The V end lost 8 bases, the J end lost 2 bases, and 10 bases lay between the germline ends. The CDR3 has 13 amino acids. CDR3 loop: CASGAGAYNEQFF. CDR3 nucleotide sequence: TGTGCCAGCGGCGCAGGGGCCTACAATGAGCAGTTCTTC. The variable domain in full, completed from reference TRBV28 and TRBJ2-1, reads DVKVTQSSRYLVKRTGEKVFLECVQDMDHENMFWYRQDPGLGLRLIYFSYDVKMKEKGDIPEGYSVSREKKERFSLILESASTNQTSMYLCASGAGAYNEQFFGPGTRLTVL.

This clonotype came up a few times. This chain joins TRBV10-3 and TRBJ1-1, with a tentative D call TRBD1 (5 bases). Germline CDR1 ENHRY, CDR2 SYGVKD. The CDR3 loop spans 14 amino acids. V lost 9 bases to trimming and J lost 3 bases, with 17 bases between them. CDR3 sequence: CAMGQGSWDTEAFF. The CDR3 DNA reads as TGTGCCATGGGTCAGGGTAGTTGGGACACTGAAGCTTTCTTT.

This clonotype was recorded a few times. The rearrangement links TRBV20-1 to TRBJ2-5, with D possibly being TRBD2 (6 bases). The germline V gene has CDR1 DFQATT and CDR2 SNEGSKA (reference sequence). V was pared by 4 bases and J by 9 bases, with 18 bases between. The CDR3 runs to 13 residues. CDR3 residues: CSATSVEREAQYF. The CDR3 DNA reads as TGCAGTGCTACTAGCGTGGAAAGAGAAGCCCAGTACTTC.

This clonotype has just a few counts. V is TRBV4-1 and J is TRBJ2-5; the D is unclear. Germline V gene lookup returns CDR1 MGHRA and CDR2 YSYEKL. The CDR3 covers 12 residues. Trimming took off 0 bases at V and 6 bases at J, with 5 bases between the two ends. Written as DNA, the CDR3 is TGCGCCAGCAGCCAAGATAGGAAGACCCAGTACTTC. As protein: CASSQDRKTQYF.

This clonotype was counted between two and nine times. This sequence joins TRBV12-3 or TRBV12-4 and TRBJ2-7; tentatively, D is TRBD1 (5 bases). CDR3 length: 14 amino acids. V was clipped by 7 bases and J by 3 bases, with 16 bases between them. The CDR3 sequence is CASTQGIKRYEQYF. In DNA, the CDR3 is TGTGCCAGCACCCAGGGCATTAAACGCTACGAGCAGTACTTC.

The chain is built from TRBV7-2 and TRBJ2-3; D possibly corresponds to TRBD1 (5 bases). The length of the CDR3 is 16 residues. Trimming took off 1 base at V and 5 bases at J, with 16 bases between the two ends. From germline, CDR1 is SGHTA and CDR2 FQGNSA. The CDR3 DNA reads TGTGCCAGCAGCTTAGTTCGGACACCGGGCCTAGATACGCAGTATTTT. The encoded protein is CASSLVRTPGLDTQYF.

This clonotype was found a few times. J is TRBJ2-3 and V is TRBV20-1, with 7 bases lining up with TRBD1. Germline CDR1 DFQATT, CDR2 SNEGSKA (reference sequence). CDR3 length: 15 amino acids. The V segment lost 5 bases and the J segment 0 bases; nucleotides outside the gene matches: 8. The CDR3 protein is CSAVTGTASTDTQYF. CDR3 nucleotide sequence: TGCAGTGCTGTCACCGGGACAGCTAGCACAGATACGCAGTATTTT.

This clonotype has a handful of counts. This CDR3 reads CSVDVEEGTGYTF. The CDR3 DNA reads as TGCAGTGTCGACGTGGAGGAGGGGACTGGCTACACCTTC. This chain joins TRBV20-1 and TRBJ1-2, with TRBD1 as a possible D gene (5 bases). The CDR3 runs 13 residues. CDR1 and CDR2 (germline): DFQATT, SNEGSKA (reference sequence). V was shortened by 7 bases and J by 7 bases, with 19 bases between the two germline ends.